This T cell receptor beta chain derives from a study of blood T cell repertoires in COVID-19. Germline V gene sequence: CDR1 GTSNPN, CDR2 SVGIG (reference sequence). The CDR3 totals 15 residues. V was pared by 0 bases and J by 3 bases, with 12 bases between. Using immunoSEQ multiplex PCR, the repertoire was profiled, and TCRdb retains in-frame clones only, with some absent. The top ten hold about 5% of the sample, which has 150,000 to 200,000 clones, approximately 88% seen once. This TCR derives from a human donor in a cohort sampled during active COVID-19. Sequencing input: peripheral blood. The J gene is TRBJ1-5, the V gene TRBV30; possible D gene TRBD1, 5 bases. The chain's CDR3 is CAWSVGARPNQPQHF. The CDR3 nucleotides read TGTGCCTGGAGTGTTGGGGCCCGGCCCAATCAGCCCCAGCATTTT.